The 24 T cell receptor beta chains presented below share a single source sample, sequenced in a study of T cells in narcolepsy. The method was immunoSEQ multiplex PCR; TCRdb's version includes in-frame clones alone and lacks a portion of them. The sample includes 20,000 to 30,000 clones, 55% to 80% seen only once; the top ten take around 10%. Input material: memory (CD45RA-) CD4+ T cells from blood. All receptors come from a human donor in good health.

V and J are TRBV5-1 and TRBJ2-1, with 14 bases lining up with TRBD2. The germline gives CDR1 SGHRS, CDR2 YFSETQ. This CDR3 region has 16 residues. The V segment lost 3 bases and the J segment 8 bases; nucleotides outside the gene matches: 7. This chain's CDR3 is CASSSLTSGGADEQFF. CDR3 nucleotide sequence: TGCGCCAGCAGCTCCCTGACTAGCGGGGGGGCAGATGAGCAGTTCTTC.

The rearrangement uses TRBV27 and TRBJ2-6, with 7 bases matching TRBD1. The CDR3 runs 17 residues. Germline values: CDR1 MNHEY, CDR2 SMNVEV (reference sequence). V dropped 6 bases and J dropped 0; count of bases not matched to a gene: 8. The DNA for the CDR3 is TGTGCCAGCAGCCCGGGACAGTTCAGCTCTGGGGCCAACGTCCTGACTTTC. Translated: CASSPGQFSSGANVLTF.

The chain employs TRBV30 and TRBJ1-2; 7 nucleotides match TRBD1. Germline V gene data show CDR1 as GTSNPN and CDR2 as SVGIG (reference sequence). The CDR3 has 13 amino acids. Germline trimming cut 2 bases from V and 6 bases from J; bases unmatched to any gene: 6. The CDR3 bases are TGTGCCTGGAGTAGTCAGGGGGTACATGGCTACACCTTC. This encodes CAWSSQGVHGYTF. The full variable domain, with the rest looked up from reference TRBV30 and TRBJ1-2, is SQTIHQWPATLVQPVGSPLSLECTVEGTSNPNLYWYRQAAGRGLQLLFYSVGIGQISSEVPQNLSASRPQDRQFILSSKKLLLSDSGFYLCAWSSQGVHGYTFGSGTRLTVV.

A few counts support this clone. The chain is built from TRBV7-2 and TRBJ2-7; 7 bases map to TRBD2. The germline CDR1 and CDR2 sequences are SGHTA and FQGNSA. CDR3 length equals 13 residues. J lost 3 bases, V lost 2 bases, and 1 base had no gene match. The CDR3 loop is CASSLPGGYEQYF. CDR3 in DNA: TGTGCCAGCAGCTTACCGGGGGGCTACGAGCAGTACTTC.

CDR3 region: CASSASLGELFF. The CDR3 coding sequence is TGTGCCAGCAGCGCGAGCCTCGGGGAGCTGTTTTTT. The gene calls are TRBV7-2 and TRBJ2-2; D is ambiguous. The germline V gene encodes CDR1 SGHTA and CDR2 FQGNSA. The V gene lost 5 bases and the J gene lost 7 bases, with 8 bases spanning the gap. This CDR3 is built from 12 residues. The full variable domain, in which reference TRBV7-2 and TRBJ2-2 provide the parts outside the CDR3, is GAGVSQSPSNKVTEKGKDVELRCDPISGHTALYWYRQSLGQGLEFLIYFQGNSAPDKSGLPSDRFSAERTGGSVSTLTIQRTQQEDSAVYLCASSASLGELFFGEGSRLTVL.

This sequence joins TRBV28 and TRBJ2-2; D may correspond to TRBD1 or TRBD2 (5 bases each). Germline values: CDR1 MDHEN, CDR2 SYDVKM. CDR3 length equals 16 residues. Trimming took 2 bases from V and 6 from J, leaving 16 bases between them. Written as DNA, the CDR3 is TGTGCCAGCAGTTTAACGTCGGGGCGGAGATCCGGGGAGCTGTTTTTT. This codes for CASSLTSGRRSGELFF.

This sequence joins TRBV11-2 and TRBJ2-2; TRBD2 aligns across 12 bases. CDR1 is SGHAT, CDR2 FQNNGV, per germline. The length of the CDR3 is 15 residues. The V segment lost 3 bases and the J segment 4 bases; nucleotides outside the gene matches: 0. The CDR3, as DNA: TGTGCCAGCAGCTTGGGACTAGCGGGCACCGGGGAGCTGTTTTTT. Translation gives CASSLGLAGTGELFF.

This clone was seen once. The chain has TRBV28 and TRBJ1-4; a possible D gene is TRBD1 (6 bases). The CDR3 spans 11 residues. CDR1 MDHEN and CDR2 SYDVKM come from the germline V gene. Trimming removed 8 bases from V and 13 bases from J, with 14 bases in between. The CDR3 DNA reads TGTGCCAGCCAGGGGCCTTACCGACTGTTTTTT. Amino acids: CASQGPYRLFF. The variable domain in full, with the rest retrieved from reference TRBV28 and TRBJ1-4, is DVKVTQSSRYLVKRTGEKVFLECVQDMDHENMFWYRQDPGLGLRLIYFSYDVKMKEKGDIPEGYSVSREKKERFSLILESASTNQTSMYLCASQGPYRLFFGSGTQLSVL.

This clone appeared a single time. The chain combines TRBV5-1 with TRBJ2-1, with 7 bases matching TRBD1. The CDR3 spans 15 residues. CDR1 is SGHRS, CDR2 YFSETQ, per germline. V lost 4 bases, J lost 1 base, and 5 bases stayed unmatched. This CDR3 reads CASSPRTGSYNEQFF. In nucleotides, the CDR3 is TGCGCCAGCAGCCCCCGGACAGGTTCCTACAATGAGCAGTTCTTC.

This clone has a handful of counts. The CDR3 loop reads CASSVAIDRGQDEQFF. The CDR3 region has the DNA TGTGCCAGCAGCGTAGCTATAGACAGGGGTCAAGATGAGCAGTTCTTC. This sequence joins TRBV9 and TRBJ2-1, with TRBD1 matching over 8 bases. The CDR3 is 16 residues long. Losses at the gene ends were 0 bases for V and 8 bases for J; bases not matched to a gene: 10. Germline loops: CDR1 SGDLS, CDR2 YYNGEE.

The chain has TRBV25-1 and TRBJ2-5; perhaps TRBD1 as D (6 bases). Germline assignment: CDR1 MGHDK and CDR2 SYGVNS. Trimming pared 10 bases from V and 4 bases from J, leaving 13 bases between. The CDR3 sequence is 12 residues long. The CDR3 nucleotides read TGTGCCACTACGAAAGGGGGAGAGACCCAGTACTTC. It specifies CATTKGGETQYF.

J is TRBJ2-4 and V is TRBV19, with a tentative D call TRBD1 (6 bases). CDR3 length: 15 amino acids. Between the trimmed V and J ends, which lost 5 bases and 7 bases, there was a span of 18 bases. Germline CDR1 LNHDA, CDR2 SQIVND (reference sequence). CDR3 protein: CASSSTGYMGNIQYF. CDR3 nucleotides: TGTGCCAGTAGTTCCACAGGGTACATGGGGAACATTCAGTACTTC.

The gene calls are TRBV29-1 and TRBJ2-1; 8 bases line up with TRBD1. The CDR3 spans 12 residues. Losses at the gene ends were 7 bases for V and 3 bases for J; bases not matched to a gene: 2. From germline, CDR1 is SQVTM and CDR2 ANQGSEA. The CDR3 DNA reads TGCAGCGGCGGACAGGGCTACAATGAGCAGTTCTTC. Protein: CSGGQGYNEQFF.

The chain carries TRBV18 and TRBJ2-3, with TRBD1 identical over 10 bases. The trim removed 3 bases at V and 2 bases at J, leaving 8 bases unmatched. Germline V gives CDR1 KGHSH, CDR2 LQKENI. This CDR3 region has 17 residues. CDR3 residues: CASSPRQGAMATDTQYF. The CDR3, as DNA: TGTGCCAGCTCACCCAGACAGGGGGCGATGGCCACAGATACGCAGTATTTT.

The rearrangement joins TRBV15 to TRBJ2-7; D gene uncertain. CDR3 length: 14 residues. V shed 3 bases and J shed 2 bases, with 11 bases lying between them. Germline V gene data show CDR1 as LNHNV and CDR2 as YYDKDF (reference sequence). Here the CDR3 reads CATSRDPGAYEQYF. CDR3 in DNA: TGTGCCACCAGCAGGGACCCGGGCGCCTACGAGCAGTACTTC. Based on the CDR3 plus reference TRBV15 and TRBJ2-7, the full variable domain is DAMVIQNPRYQVTQFGKPVTLSCSQTLNHNVMYWYQQKSSQAPKLLFHYYDKDFNNEADTPDNFQSRRPNTSFCFLDIRSPGLGDTAMYLCATSRDPGAYEQYFGPGTRLTVT.

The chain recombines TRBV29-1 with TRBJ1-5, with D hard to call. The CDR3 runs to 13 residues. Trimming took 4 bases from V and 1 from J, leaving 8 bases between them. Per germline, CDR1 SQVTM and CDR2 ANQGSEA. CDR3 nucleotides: TGCAGCGTTGCGTACACAAGCAATCAGCCCCAGCATTTT. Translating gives CSVAYTSNQPQHF.

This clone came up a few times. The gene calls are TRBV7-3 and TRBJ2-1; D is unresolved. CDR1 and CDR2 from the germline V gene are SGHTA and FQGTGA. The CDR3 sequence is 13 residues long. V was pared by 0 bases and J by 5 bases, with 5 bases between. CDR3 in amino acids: CASSLTRNNEQFF. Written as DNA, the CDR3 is TGTGCCAGCAGCTTAACTAGAAACAATGAGCAGTTCTTC.

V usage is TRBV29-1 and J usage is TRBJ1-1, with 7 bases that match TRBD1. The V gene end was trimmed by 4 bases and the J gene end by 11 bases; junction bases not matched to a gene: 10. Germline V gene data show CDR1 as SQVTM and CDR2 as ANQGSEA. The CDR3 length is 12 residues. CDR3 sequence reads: CSVATGIDAAFF. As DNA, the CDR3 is TGCAGCGTTGCGACAGGGATCGACGCGGCTTTCTTT. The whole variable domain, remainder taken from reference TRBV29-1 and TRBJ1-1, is SAVISQKPSRDICQRGTSLTIQCQVDSQVTMMFWYRQQPGQSLTLIATANQGSEATYESGFVIDKFPISRPNLTFSTLTVSNMSPEDSSIYLCSVATGIDAAFFGQGTRLTVV.

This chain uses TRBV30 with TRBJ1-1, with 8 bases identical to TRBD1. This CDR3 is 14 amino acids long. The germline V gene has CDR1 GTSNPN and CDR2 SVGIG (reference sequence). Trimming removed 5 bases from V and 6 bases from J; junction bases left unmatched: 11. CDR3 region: CAWVRQGRGAEAFF. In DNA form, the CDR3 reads TGTGCCTGGGTGAGACAGGGGAGAGGAGCTGAAGCTTTCTTT.

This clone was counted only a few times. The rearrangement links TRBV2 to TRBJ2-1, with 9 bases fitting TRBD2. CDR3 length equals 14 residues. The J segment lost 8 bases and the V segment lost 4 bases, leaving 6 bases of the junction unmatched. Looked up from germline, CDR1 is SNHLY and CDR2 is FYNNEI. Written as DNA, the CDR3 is TGTGCCAGCAGTGGACGGACTAGCGTCGATGAGCAGTTCTTC. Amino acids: CASSGRTSVDEQFF.

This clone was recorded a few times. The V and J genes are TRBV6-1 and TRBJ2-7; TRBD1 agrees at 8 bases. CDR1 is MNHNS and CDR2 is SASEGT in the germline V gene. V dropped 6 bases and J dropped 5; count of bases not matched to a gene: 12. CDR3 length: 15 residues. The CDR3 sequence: CASSNRDRSFNEQYF. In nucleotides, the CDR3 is TGTGCCAGCAGCAACCGGGACAGGTCTTTTAACGAGCAGTACTTC.

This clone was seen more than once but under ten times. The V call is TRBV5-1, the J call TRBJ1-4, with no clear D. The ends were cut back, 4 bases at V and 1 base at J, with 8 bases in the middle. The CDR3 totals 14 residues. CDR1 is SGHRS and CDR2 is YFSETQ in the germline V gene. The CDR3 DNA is TGCGCCAGCAGCGAGGGCGGAACTAATGAAAAACTGTTTTTT. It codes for CASSEGGTNEKLFF.

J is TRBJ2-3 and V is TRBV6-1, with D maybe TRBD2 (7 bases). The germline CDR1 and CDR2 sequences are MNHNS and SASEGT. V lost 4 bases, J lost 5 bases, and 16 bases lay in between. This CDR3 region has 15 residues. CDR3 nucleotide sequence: TGTGCCAGCAGTGTCGGGAGGCCGGGACAAGATACGCAGTATTTT. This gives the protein CASSVGRPGQDTQYF.

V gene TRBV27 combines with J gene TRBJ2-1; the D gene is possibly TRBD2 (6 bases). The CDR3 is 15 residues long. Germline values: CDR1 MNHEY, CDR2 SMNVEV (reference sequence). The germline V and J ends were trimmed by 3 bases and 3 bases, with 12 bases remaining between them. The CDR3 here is CASSLRAGFYNEQFF. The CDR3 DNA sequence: TGTGCCAGCAGTTTGAGAGCGGGTTTCTACAATGAGCAGTTCTTC.